The 22 T cell receptor beta chains below were found in one sample sequenced in a study of T cells in Graves' hyperthyroidism and ophthalmopathy. Amplified regions were TCR beta CDR3 sequences from RNA transcripts. A first-round RT-PCR of the TCR CDR3 used the HTBI primer set. In TCRdb, the multiplex PCR reads were re-called with MiXCR into one record per CDR3 protein. Among 600,000 to 850,000 distinct CDR3 sequences, under 20% were seen once, and the ten largest hold around 15%. Input material: blood. Source of these receptors: a woman aged 50 to 65 with Graves' hyperthyroidism that later progressed to Graves' ophthalmopathy.

This clonotype was seen repeatedly, ten times or more. J is TRBJ2-2 and V is TRBV11-1; D uncertain. CDR3 length equals 13 residues. Trimming left V 1 base short and J 6 bases short, with 6 bases between. Germline-derived CDR1 and CDR2 are SGHAT and FQDESV (reference sequence). The chain's CDR3 is CASSLVSPGELFF. The CDR3 DNA is TGTGCCAGCAGCTTAGTTAGCCCCGGGGAGCTGTTTTTT. The full variable domain, its missing parts supplied by reference TRBV11-1 and TRBJ2-2, is EAEVAQSPRYKITEKSQAVAFWCDPISGHATLYWYRQILGQGPELLVQFQDESVVDDSQLPKDRFSAERLKGVDSTLKIQPAELGDSAMYLCASSLVSPGELFFGEGSRLTVL.

This rearrangement joins TRBV19 to TRBJ2-3, with 8 positions matching TRBD2. V gave up 7 bases and J gave up 4 bases; unmatched junction bases: 16. Germline CDR1 reads LNHDA; CDR2 reads SQIVND (reference sequence). This CDR3 has 17 residues. CDR3: CASNSPTGGFGADTQYF. In DNA form, the CDR3 reads TGTGCCAGTAATTCACCAACGGGAGGGTTTGGGGCAGATACGCAGTATTTT.

At least ten counts were recorded for this clonotype. The chain is built from TRBV11-2 and TRBJ2-3; D might be TRBD1 (6 bases). The CDR3 runs 15 residues. Germline V CDR1 and CDR2: SGHAT, FQNNGV. Trimming pared 4 bases from V and 0 bases from J, leaving 11 bases between. The DNA of the CDR3 is TGTGCCAGCAGCTACGGGACATATAGCACAGATACGCAGTATTTT. This codes for CASSYGTYSTDTQYF.

The sample holds a few counts of this clonotype. The rearrangement links TRBV12-5 to TRBJ2-2; D is perhaps TRBD1 or TRBD2 (5 bases each). With 4 bases removed from V and 3 bases from J, the gap between germline ends came to 9 bases. The CDR3 length is 14 residues. From germline, CDR1 is LGHNT and CDR2 FRNRAP. Written as DNA, the CDR3 is TGTGCTAGTGGTTCCGGGACCTACACCGGGGAGCTGTTTTTT. This translates into CASGSGTYTGELFF. The whole variable domain, remainder taken from reference TRBV12-5 and TRBJ2-2, is DARVTQTPRHKVTEMGQEVTMRCQPILGHNTVFWYRQTMMQGLELLAYFRNRAPLDDSGMPKDRFSAEMPDATLATLKIQPSEPRDSAVYFCASGSGTYTGELFFGEGSRLTVL.

The J gene is TRBJ1-1, the V gene TRBV20-1; D unresolved. The CDR3 is 10 residues long. Trimming pared 5 bases from V and 9 bases from J, leaving 10 bases between. Germline V gene data show CDR1 as DFQATT and CDR2 as SNEGSKA (reference sequence). The DNA of the CDR3 is TGCAGTGCTCCCCCACCCCAAGCTTTCTTT. It yields the protein CSAPPPQAFF.

Concerning this clonotype itself: A read error is likely, as this CDR3 ends without the conserved phenylalanine or tryptophan. The chain carries TRBV27 and TRBJ1-2; no clear D. Between the trimmed V and J ends, which lost 5 bases and 4 bases, there was a span of 11 bases. Germline CDR1 and CDR2: MNHEY and SMNVEV (reference sequence). The length of the CDR3 is 13 residues. CDR3 nucleotide sequence: TGTGCCAGCAGTCTGGGAGGAGTCTATGGCTACACCCTC. Encoded protein: CASSLGGVYGYTL.

This clonotype appeared a few times. The genes are TRBV6-1 and TRBJ1-6, with TRBD1 identical over 9 bases. The length of the CDR3 is 15 residues. The V and J ends lost 7 bases and 10 bases, in that order; junction bases with no gene match: 11. Germline values: CDR1 MNHNS, CDR2 SASEGT. The CDR3 sequence: CASIQDRGDRSPLHF. The CDR3, as DNA: TGTGCCAGCATCCAGGACAGGGGAGATAGATCACCCCTCCACTTT.

This clonotype was observed a handful of times. The rearrangement links TRBV7-2 to TRBJ1-2; tentatively, D is TRBD1 (5 bases). Trimming stripped 3 bases from V and 3 bases from J, with 11 bases between. Germline values: CDR1 SGHTA, CDR2 FQGNSA. This CDR3 is built from 14 residues. CDR3 sequence (DNA): TGTGCCAGCAGCTTGGGGACTAATGACTATGGCTACACCTTC. Translated, it gives CASSLGTNDYGYTF.

In this sample, this clonotype turned up many times. J is TRBJ1-4 and V is TRBV30, with D unclear. Looked up from germline, CDR1 is GTSNPN and CDR2 is SVGIG (reference sequence). V was pared by 3 bases and J by 0 bases, with 11 bases between. This CDR3 is 15 amino acids long. The CDR3 protein is CAWSYTSPTNEKLFF. DNA of the CDR3: TGTGCCTGGAGCTATACCAGTCCAACTAATGAAAAACTGTTTTTT. The whole variable domain, remainder taken from reference TRBV30 and TRBJ1-4, is SQTIHQWPATLVQPVGSPLSLECTVEGTSNPNLYWYRQAAGRGLQLLFYSVGIGQISSEVPQNLSASRPQDRQFILSSKKLLLSDSGFYLCAWSYTSPTNEKLFFGSGTQLSVL.

CDR3 loop: CASSQDRWPGGYTF. In DNA, the CDR3 is TGCGCCAGCAGCCAAGATCGTTGGCCGGGTGGCTACACCTTC. This sequence joins TRBV4-1 and TRBJ1-2; D remains unclear. The CDR3 has 14 residues. CDR1 is MGHRA, CDR2 YSYEKL, per germline. V was pared by 0 bases and J by 7 bases, with 12 bases between.

This clonotype was observed at least ten times. The chain has TRBV11-2 and TRBJ1-1; D remains ambiguous. The CDR3 runs 16 residues. Trimming left V 5 bases short and J 0 bases short, with 16 bases between. The germline CDR1 and CDR2 sequences are SGHAT and FQNNGV. The CDR3 DNA reads as TGTGCCAGCAGCCGTCACTCTCAGGCCATGAACACTGAAGCTTTCTTT. As protein: CASSRHSQAMNTEAFF.

This clonotype was detected only once. One junction end disagrees with the germline gene, perhaps due to a read error. V and J are TRBV5-1 and TRBJ1-1; 7 nucleotides match TRBD1. CDR3 length: 15 residues. Germline V gene data show CDR1 as SGHRS and CDR2 as YFSETQ. The CDR3 coding sequence is TGCGCCAACAGCGGGCACGGGACAGCCAATTTTGAAGCTTTCTTT. Encoded protein: CANSGHGTANFEAFF.

As concerns this clonotype: A clone one base away is much larger, so this may be a read error. The chain employs TRBV6-2 or TRBV6-3 and TRBJ2-3, with a possible D match to TRBD2 (5 bases). There are 14 residues in the CDR3. The germline V gene has CDR1 MNHEY and CDR2 SVGEGT. This chain's CDR3 is CASSPGLASDSQYF. CDR3 sequence (DNA): TGTGCCAGCAGCCCCGGGCTAGCCTCAGATTCGCAGTATTTT.

The chain links TRBV9 to TRBJ1-3; D uncertain. The CDR3 consists of 14 residues. Trimming left V 3 bases short and J 4 bases short, with 11 bases between. Per germline, CDR1 SGDLS and CDR2 YYNGEE. The CDR3 DNA is TGTGCCAGCAGCGCCCGCGTGGGAGGAAACACCATATATTTT. It codes for CASSARVGGNTIYF.

The sample holds many counts of this clonotype. The CDR3 DNA follows: TGTGCCAGCAGTATGAACACCGGGGAGCTGTTTTTT. It encodes CASSMNTGELFF. V usage is TRBV12-3 or TRBV12-4 and J usage is TRBJ2-2; no clear D gene. This CDR3 has 12 residues. Trimming took 5 bases from V and 1 from J, leaving 2 bases between them.

The sample holds many counts of this clonotype. This chain uses TRBV7-9 with TRBJ2-1; D might be TRBD1 (6 bases). The CDR3 contains 17 residues. With 5 bases removed from V and 5 bases from J, the gap between germline ends came to 22 bases. Germline V gene lookup returns CDR1 SEHNR and CDR2 FQNEAQ (reference sequence). CDR3 sequence: CASSNPQDSAYNNEQFF. The DNA of the CDR3 is TGTGCCAGCAGCAACCCTCAGGACAGCGCCTACAACAATGAGCAGTTCTTC.

The DNA for the CDR3 is TGCAGCGCTACTCAGGGGGCAAGACAGCCCCAGCATTTT. Protein product: CSATQGARQPQHF. The V and J genes are TRBV29-1 and TRBJ1-5, with 8 bases aligning to TRBD1. Per germline, CDR1 SQVTM and CDR2 ANQGSEA. Unmatched junction bases numbered 9, after V lost 7 bases and J lost 7 bases. The CDR3 loop spans 13 amino acids.

This clonotype was observed many times. The chain links TRBV11-1 to TRBJ2-7; possible D gene TRBD2, 5 bases. Trimming shortened V by 3 bases and J by 0 bases, and 9 bases separated the two germline ends. This CDR3 has 14 residues. Germline assignment: CDR1 SGHAT and CDR2 FQDESV (reference sequence). The CDR3 reads CASSFDGNSYEQYF. The CDR3 DNA reads as TGTGCCAGCAGCTTTGACGGGAACTCCTACGAGCAGTACTTC.

This chain uses TRBV5-6 with TRBJ1-1; 12 bases agree with TRBD1. Trimming removed 0 bases from V and 5 bases from J; junction bases left unmatched: 8. Germline CDR1 reads SGHDT; CDR2 reads YYEEEE. CDR3 length: 17 amino acids. The DNA of the CDR3 is TGTGCCAGCAGCTTGGCGGGACAGGGGGCACTAGGGACTGAAGCTTTCTTT. Protein: CASSLAGQGALGTEAFF.

CDR3 loop: CATSDLETQYF. For the CDR3, the DNA is TGTGCCACCAGTGATTTGGAGACCCAGTACTTC. The rearrangement uses TRBV24-1 and TRBJ2-5; D not resolved. V lost 0 bases, J lost 5 bases, and 0 bases lay in between. Germline CDR1 KGHDR, CDR2 SFDVKD. This CDR3 spans 11 amino acids.

This clonotype was detected ten times or more. The chain links TRBV7-9 to TRBJ2-2, with a possible D match to TRBD1 (5 bases). The germline CDR1 and CDR2 sequences are SEHNR and FQNEAQ (reference sequence). This CDR3 has 14 amino acids. The V and J ends lost 3 bases and 3 bases respectively, with 8 bases between them. CDR3 DNA: TGTGCCAGCAGCTTCTCCAGGGACACCGGGGAGCTGTTTTTT. This gives the protein CASSFSRDTGELFF.

At least ten counts were recorded for this clonotype. The V gene is TRBV7-8, the J gene TRBJ1-1, with no clear D. CDR1 and CDR2 (germline): SGHVS, FQNEAQ. This CDR3 has 13 residues. Between the trimmed V and J ends, which lost 5 bases and 3 bases, there was a span of 10 bases. CDR3 in DNA: TGTGCCAGCAGCCGCACCCGGGACACTGAAGCTTTCTTT. Translation: CASSRTRDTEAFF.